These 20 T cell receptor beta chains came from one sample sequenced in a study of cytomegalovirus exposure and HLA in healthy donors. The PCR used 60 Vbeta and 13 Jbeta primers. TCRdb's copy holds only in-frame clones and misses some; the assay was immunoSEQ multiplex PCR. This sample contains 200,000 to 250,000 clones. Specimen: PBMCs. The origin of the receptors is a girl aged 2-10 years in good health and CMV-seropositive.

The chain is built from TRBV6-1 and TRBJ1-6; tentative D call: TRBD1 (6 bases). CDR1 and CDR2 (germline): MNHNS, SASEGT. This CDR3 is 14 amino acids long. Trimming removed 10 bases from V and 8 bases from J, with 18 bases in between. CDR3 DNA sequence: TGTGCCACCAAAGAACAGGGTTTTGATTCACCCCTCCACTTT. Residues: CATKEQGFDSPLHF.

CDR3 residues: CASSQDLGLGYEQYF. In DNA form, the CDR3 reads TGCGCCAGCAGCCAAGATTTGGGACTCGGATACGAGCAGTACTTC. The chain recombines TRBV4-1 with TRBJ2-5; a weak D match, TRBD2 (6 bases). The DNA matches TRBJ2-7 better at its end, which makes the J call doubtful. The germline CDR1 and CDR2 sequences are MGHRA and YSYEKL. The CDR3 sequence is 15 residues long.

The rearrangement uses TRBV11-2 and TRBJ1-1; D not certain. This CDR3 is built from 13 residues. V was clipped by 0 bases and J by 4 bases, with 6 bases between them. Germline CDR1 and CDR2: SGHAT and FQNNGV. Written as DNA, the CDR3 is TGTGCCAGCAGCTTAGACCTAACCACTGAAGCTTTCTTT. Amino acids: CASSLDLTTEAFF.

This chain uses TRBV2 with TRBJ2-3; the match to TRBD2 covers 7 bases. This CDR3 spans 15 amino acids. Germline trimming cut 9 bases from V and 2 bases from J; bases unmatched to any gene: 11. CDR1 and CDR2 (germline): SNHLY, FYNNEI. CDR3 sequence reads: CASRPSGTATDTQYF. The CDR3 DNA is TGTGCCAGTCGTCCTAGCGGAACGGCCACAGATACGCAGTATTTT. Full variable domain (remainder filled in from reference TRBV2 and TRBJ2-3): EPEVTQTPSHQVTQMGQEVILRCVPISNHLYFYWYRQILGQKVEFLVSFYNNEISEKSEIFDDQFSVERPDGSNFTLKIRSTKLEDSAMYFCASRPSGTATDTQYFGPGTRLTVL.

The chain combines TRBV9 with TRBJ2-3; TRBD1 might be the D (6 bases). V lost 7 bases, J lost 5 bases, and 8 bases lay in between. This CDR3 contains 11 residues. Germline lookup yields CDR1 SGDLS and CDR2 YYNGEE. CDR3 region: CASARGDTQYF. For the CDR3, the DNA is TGTGCCAGCGCCAGGGGAGATACGCAGTATTTT.

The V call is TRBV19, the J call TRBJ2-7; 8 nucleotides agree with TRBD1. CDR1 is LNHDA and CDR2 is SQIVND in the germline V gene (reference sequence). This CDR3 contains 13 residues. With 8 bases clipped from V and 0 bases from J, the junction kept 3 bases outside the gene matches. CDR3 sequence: CASLDRGSYEQYF. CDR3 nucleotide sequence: TGTGCCAGTCTCGACAGGGGCTCCTACGAGCAGTACTTC.

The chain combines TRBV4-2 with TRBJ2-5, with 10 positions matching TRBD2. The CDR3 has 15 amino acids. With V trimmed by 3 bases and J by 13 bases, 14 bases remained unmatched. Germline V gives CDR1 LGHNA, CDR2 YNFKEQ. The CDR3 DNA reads TGTGCCAGCAGCCAGAACCGAGGGGCTAGCGGGAGTTGGTACTTC. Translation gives CASSQNRGASGSWYF.

DNA for the CDR3: TGTGCCACCCAGGTAGCGACGGTGAACACCGGGGAGCTGTTTTTT. It is translated as CATQVATVNTGELFF. The chain couples TRBV28 to TRBJ2-2; TRBD2 might be the D (5 bases). The V end was cut by 10 bases, the J end by 1 base, with 16 bases between. There are 15 residues in the CDR3. Germline CDR1 MDHEN, CDR2 SYDVKM.

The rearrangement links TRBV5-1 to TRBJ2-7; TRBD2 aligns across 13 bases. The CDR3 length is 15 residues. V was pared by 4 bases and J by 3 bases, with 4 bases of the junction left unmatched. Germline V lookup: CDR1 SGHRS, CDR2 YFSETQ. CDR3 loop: CASSGGLAGDYEQYF. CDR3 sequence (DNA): TGCGCCAGCAGCGGCGGACTAGCGGGGGACTACGAGCAGTACTTC.

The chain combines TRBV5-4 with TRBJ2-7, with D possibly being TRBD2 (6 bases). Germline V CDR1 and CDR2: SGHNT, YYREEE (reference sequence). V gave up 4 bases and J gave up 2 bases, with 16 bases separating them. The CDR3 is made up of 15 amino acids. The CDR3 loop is CASSPSAGPAYEQYF. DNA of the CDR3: TGTGCCAGCAGCCCTTCAGCGGGCCCTGCCTACGAGCAGTACTTC.

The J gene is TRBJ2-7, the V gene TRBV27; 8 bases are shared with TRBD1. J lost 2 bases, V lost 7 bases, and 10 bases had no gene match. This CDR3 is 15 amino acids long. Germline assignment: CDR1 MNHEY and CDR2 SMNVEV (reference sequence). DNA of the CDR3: TGTGCCAGCACCCCCGTCGGACAGGGAACCTACGAGCAGTACTTC. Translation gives CASTPVGQGTYEQYF.

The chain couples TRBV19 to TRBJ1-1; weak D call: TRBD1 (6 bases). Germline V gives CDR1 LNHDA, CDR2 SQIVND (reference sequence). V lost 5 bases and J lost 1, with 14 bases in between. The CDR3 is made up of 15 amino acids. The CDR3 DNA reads TGTGCCAGTAGTCGCCGGATGGGGGCGAACACTGAAGCTTTCTTT. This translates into CASSRRMGANTEAFF.

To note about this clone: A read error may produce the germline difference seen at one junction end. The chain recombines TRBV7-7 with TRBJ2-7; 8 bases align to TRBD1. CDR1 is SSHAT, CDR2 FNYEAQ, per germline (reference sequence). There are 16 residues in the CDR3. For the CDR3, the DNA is TGTGCTAGCAGCTTAAATTCGGACAGGGCGCATGGCGAGCAGTACTTC. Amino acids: CASSLNSDRAHGEQYF.

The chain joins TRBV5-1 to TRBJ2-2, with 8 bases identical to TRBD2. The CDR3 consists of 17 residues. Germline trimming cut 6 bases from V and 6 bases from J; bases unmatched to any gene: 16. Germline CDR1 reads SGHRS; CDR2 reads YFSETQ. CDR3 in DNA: TGCGCCAGCACCGTCTCGTTAGCGGGACTCTTGGCCGGGGAGCTGTTTTTT. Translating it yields CASTVSLAGLLAGELFF.

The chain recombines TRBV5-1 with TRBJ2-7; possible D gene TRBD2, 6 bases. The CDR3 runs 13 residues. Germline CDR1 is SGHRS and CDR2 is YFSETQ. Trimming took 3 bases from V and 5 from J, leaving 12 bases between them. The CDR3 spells CASSWGVGNEQYF. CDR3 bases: TGCGCCAGCAGCTGGGGGGTAGGCAACGAGCAGTACTTC.

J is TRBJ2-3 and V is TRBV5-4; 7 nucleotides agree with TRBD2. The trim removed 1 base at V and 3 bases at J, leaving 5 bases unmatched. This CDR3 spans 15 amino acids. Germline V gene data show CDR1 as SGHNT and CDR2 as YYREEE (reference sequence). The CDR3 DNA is TGTGCCAGCAGCTTGAACGGGGGAGGGACAGATACGCAGTATTTT. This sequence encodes CASSLNGGGTDTQYF.

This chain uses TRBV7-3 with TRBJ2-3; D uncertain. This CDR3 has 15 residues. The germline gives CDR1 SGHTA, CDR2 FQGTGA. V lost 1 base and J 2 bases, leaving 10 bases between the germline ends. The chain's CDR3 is CASSLSGAPTDTQYF. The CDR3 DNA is TGTGCCAGCAGCTTAAGCGGAGCCCCCACAGATACGCAGTATTTT. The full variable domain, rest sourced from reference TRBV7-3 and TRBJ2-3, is GAGVSQTPSNKVTEKGKYVELRCDPISGHTALYWYRQSLGQGPEFLIYFQGTGAADDSGLPNDRFFAVRPEGSVSTLKIQRTERGDSAVYLCASSLSGAPTDTQYFGPGTRLTVL.

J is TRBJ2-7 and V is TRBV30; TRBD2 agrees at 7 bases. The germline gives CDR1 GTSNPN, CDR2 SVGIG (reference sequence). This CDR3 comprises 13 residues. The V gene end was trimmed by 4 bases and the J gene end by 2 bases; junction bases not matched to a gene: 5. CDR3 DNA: TGTGCCTGGAAAGCGGGGAGGGCCTACGAGCAGTACTTC. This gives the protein CAWKAGRAYEQYF.

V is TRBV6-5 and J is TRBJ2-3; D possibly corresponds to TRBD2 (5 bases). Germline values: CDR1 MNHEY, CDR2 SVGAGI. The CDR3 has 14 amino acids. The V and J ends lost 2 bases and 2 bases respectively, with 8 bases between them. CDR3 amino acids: CASSYAGPTDTQYF. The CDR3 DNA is TGTGCCAGCAGTTACGCGGGCCCCACAGATACGCAGTATTTT.

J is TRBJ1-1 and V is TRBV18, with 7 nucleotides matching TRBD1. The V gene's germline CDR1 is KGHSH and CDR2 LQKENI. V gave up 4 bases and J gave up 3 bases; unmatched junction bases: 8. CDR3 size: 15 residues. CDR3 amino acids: CASSREGAGDTEAFF. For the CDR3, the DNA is TGTGCCAGCTCACGAGAGGGGGCGGGCGACACTGAAGCTTTCTTT.